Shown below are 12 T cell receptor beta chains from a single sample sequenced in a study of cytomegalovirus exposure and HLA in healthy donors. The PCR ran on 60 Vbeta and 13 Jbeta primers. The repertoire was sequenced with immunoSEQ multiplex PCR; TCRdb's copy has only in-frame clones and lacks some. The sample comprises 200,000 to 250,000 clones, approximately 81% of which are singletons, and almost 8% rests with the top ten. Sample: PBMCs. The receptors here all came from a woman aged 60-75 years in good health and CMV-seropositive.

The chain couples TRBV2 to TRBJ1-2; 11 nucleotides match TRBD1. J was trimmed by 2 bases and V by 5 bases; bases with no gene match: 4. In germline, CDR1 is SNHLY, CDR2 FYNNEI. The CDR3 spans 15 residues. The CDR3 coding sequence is TGTGCCAGCAGTCCGAGGACAGGGGGCAACTATGGCTACACCTTC. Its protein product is CASSPRTGGNYGYTF.

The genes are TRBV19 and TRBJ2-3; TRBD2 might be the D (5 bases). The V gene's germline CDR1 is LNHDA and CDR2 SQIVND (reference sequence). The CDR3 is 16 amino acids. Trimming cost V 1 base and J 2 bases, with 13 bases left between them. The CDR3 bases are TGTGCCAGTAGTATAGGGGGTCTAGCACTCACAGATACGCAGTATTTT. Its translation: CASSIGGLALTDTQYF.

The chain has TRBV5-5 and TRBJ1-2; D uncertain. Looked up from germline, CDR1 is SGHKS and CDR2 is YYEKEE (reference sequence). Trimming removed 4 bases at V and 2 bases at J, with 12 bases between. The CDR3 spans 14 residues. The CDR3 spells CASSLSSPNYGYTF. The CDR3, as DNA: TGTGCCAGCAGCCTGAGCTCACCGAACTATGGCTACACCTTC. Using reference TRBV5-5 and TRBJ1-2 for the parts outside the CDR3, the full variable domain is DAGVTQSPTHLIKTRGQQVTLRCSPISGHKSVSWYQQVLGQGPQFIFQYYEKEERGRGNFPDRFSARQFPNYSSELNVNALLLGDSALYLCASSLSSPNYGYTFGSGTRLTVV.

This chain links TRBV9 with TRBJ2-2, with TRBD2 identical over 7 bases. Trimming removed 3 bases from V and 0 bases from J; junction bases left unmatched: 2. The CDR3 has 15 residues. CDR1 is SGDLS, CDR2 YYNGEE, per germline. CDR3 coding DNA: TGTGCCAGCAGCGGTAGCGGGTCGAACACCGGGGAGCTGTTTTTT. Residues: CASSGSGSNTGELFF.

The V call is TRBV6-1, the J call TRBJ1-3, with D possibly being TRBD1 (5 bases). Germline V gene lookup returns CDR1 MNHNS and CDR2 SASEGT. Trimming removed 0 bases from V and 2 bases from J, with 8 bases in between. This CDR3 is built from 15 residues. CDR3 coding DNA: TGTGCCAGCAGTGAAGCGGGAGGGGCTGGAAACACCATATATTTT. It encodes CASSEAGGAGNTIYF.

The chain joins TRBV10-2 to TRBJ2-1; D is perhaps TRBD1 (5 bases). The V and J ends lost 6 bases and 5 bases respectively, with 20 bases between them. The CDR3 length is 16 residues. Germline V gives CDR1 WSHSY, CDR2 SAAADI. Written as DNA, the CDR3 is TGCGCCAGCAGGGGCGGACAATCTAGGGCCCACAATGAGCAGTTCTTC. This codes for CASRGGQSRAHNEQFF.

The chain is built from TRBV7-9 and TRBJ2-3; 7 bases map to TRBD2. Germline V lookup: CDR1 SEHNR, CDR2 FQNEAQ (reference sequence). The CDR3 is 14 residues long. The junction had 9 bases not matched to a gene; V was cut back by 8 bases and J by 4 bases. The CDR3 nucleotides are TGTGCCAGCGGGCCAGCGGGGAAGCCAGATACGCAGTATTTT. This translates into CASGPAGKPDTQYF.

This CDR3 is CASSVRGGELFF. CDR3 bases: TGTGCCAGCAGTGTCCGGGGGGGGGAGCTGTTTTTT. V is TRBV28 and J is TRBJ2-2, with a weak D call TRBD2 (6 bases). The V end lost 5 bases, the J end lost 8 bases, and 9 bases lay between the germline ends. The CDR3 is 12 amino acids. The V gene's germline CDR1 is MDHEN and CDR2 SYDVKM.

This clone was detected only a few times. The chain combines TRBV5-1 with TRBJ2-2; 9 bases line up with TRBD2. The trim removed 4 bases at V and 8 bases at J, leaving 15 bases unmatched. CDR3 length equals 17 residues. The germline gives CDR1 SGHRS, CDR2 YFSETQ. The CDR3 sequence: CASSGLSAGGPAGELFF. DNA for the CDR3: TGCGCCAGCAGCGGCCTTTCTGCGGGAGGGCCGGCGGGGGAGCTGTTTTTT.

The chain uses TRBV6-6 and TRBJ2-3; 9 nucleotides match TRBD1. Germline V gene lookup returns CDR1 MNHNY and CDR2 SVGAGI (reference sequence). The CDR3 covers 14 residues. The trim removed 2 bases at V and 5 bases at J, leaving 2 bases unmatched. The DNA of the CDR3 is TGTGCCAGCAGTTACGGGACAGGGTTAGATACGCAGTATTTT. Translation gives CASSYGTGLDTQYF.

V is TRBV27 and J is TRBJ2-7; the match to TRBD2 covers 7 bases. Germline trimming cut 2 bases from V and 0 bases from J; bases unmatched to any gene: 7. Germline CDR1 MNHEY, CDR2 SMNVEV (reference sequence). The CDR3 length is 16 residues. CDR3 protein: CASSLRVRGSSYEQYF. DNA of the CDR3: TGTGCCAGCAGTTTACGCGTGCGGGGGAGCTCCTACGAGCAGTACTTC.

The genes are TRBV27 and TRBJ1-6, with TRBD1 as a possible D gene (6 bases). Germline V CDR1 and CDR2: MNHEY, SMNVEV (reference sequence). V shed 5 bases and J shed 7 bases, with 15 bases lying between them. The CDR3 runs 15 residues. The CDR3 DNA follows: TGTGCCAGCAGTACCAACAGGGTTAAGAATTCACCCCTCCACTTT. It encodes CASSTNRVKNSPLHF.